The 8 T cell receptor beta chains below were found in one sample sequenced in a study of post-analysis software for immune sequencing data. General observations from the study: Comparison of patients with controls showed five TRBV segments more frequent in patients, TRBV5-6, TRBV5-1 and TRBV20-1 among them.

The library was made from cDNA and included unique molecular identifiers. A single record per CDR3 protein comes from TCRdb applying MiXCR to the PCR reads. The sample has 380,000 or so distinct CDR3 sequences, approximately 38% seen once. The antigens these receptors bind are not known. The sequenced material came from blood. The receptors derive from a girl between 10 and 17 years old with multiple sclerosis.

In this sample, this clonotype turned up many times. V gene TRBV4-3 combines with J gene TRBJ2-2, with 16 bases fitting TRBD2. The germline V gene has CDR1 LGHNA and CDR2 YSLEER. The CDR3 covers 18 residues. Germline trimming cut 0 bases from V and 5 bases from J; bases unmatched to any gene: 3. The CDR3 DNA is TGCGCCAGCAGCCAAGATCTGGGACTAGCGGGGGGGACCGGGGAGCTGTTTTTT. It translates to CASSQDLGLAGGTGELFF.

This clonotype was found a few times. The CDR3 DNA sequence: TGCAGTGCCCCCTGGGCAGATCGATTTCAGAGGGTGGAGACCCAGTACTTC. Its translation is CSAPWADRFQRVETQYF. The chain recombines TRBV20-1 with TRBJ2-5; possibly TRBD2 for D (5 bases). This CDR3 region has 17 residues. V dropped 6 bases and J dropped 5 bases, with 28 bases sitting between them. Germline V gene lookup returns CDR1 DFQATT and CDR2 SNEGSKA (reference sequence).

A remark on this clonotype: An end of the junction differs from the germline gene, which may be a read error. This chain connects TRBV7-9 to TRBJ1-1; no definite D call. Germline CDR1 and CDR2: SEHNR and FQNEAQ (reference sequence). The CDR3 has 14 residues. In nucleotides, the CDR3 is TGTGCCAGCAGCTTAGTACATGAGAACACTGAAGCTTACTTT. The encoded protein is CASSLVHENTEAYF.

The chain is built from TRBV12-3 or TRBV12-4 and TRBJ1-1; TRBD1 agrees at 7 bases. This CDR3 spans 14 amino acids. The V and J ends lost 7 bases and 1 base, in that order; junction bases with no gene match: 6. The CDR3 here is CASNKNRGNTEAFF. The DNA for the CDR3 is TGTGCCAGCAACAAAAACAGGGGGAACACTGAAGCTTTCTTT.

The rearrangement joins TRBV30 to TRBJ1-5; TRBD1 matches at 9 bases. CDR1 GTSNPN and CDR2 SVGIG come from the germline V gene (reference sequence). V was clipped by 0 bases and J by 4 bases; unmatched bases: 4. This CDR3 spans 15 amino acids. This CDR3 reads CAWSVLGQGNQPQHF. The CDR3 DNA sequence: TGTGCCTGGAGTGTACTAGGACAGGGGAATCAGCCCCAGCATTTT.

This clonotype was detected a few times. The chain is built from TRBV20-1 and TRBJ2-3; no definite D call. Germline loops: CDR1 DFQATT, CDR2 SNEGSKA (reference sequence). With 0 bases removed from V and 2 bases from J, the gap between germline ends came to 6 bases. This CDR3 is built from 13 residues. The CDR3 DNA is TGCAGTGCTAGAGATTTGGCCACAGATACGCAGTATTTT. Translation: CSARDLATDTQYF.

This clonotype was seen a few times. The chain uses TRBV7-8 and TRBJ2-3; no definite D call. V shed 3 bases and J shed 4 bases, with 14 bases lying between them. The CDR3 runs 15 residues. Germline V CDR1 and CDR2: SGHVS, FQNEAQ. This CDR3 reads CASSLDVPYPDTQYF. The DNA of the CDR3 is TGTGCCAGCAGCTTGGACGTCCCCTATCCAGATACGCAGTATTTT.

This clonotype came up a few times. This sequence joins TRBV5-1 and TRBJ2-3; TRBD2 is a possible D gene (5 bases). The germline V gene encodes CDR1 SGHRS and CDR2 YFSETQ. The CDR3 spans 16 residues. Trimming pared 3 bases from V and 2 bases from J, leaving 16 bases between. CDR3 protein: CASSSGFSPYTDTQYF. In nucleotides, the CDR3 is TGCGCCAGCAGCTCGGGGTTCTCCCCGTACACAGATACGCAGTATTTT.